This T cell receptor (beta chain) was captured in a study of T cells in Graves' hyperthyroidism and ophthalmopathy. The study left out patients who had uncontrolled infection, other autoimmune disease, pregnancy or lactation. This clonotype was seen more than once but under ten times. This may arise from a read error, as a much more abundant clone is one base away. CDR3 length: 17 residues. The V gene's germline CDR1 is DFQATT and CDR2 SNEGSKA (reference sequence). V trimming: 3 bases; J trimming: 3 bases; junction bases outside the gene matches: 10. RNA transcripts were the template for amplifying TCR beta CDR3 regions. When the TCR CDR3 underwent first-round RT-PCR, the HTBI primer set was used. TCRdb recomputed calls from the multiplex PCR reads with MiXCR, one row per CDR3 protein. This table has around 600,000 distinct CDR3 sequences, about 14% appearing once.

This receptor was identified in a young woman with Graves' ophthalmopathy. The rearrangement uses TRBV20-1 and TRBJ2-7; 14 bases align to TRBD2. Sample: blood. CDR3 region: CSASYSTSGGVNYEQYF. The CDR3 nucleotides read TGCAGTGCTAGCTACTCGACTAGCGGGGGGGTGAACTACGAGCAGTACTTC.